This T cell receptor beta chain stems from a study of naive and memory T cell subsets. Ligated cDNA underwent four rounds of PCR with nested alpha and beta constant region primers and SP2. Blood and skin TCR RNA was reverse transcribed with alpha and beta constant primers. TCRdb re-derived calls from the 5' RACE reads in MiXCR, one entry per CDR3 protein. The table has over 45,000 distinct CDR3 sequences, less than 10% seen once. Germline CDR1 and CDR2: MNHEY and SVGEGT. The CDR3 contains 14 residues. This clonotype was observed a few times. A read error may produce the germline difference seen at one junction end. The library had UMIs added by 3' ligation of an oligonucleotide to TCR cDNA.

This rearrangement joins TRBV6-2 or TRBV6-3 to TRBJ1-2; D ambiguous. This clonotype was obtained from a female donor in good health. The CDR3 coding sequence is TGTGCCAGCAGTTACTCTGAAATCGGCTATGGCGACACCTTC. Its protein product is CASSYSEIGYGDTF.